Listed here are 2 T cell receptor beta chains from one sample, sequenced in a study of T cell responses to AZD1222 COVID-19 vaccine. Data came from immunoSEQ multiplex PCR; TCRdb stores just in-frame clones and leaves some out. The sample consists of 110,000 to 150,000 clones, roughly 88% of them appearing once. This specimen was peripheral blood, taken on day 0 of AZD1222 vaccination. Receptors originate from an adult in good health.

The CDR3 sequence is CASSADWGEQYF. CDR3 nucleotides: TGTGCCAGCAGCGCCGACTGGGGGGAGCAGTACTTC. The chain joins TRBV9 to TRBJ2-7; tentatively, D is TRBD1 or TRBD2 (5 bases each). V was trimmed by 3 bases and J by 7 bases, leaving 11 bases between them. There are 12 residues in the CDR3. CDR1 and CDR2 (germline): SGDLS, YYNGEE.

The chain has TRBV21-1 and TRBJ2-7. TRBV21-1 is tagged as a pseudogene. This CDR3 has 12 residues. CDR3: CASTPSTYEQYF. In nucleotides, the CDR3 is TGTGCCAGCACCCCTTCAACCTACGAGCAGTACTTC.